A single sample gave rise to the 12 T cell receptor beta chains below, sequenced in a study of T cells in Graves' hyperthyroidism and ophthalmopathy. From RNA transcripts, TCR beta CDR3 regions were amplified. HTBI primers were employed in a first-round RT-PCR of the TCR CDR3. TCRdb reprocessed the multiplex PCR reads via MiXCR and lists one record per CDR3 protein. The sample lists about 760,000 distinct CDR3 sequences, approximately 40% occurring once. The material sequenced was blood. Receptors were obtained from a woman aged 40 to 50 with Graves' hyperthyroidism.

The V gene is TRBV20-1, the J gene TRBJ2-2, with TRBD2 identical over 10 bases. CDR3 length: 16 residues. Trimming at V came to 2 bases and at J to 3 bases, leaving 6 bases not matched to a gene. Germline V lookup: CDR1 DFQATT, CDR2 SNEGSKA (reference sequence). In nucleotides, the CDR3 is TGCAGTGCTAGAAGGAGCGGGGGGGCTCACACCGGGGAGCTGTTTTTT. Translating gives CSARRSGGAHTGELFF.

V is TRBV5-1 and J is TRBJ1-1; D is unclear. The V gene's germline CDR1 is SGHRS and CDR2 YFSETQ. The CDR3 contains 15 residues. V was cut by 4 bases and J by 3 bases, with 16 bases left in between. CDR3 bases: TGCGCCAGCAGCCAAGGGCCCCATATGGACACTGAAGCTTTCTTT. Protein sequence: CASSQGPHMDTEAFF. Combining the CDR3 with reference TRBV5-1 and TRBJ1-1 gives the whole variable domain KAGVTQTPRYLIKTRGQQVTLSCSPISGHRSVSWYQQTPGQGLQFLFEYFSETQRNKGNFPGRFSGRQFSNSRSEMNVSTLELGDSALYLCASSQGPHMDTEAFFGQGTRLTVV.

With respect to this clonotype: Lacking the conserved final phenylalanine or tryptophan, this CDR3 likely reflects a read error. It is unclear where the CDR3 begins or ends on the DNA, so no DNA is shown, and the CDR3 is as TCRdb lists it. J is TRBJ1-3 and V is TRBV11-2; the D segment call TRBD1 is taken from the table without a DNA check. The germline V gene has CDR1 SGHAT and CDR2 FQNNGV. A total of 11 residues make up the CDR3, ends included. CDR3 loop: CASSLGTGLRT.

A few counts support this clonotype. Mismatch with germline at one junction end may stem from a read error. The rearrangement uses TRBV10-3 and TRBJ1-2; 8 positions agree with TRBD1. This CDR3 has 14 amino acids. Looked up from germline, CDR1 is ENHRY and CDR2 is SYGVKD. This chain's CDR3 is CASSKDRDLWSYTF. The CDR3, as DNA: TGTGCCAGCAGTAAGGACAGGGATCTATGGAGCTACACCTTC.

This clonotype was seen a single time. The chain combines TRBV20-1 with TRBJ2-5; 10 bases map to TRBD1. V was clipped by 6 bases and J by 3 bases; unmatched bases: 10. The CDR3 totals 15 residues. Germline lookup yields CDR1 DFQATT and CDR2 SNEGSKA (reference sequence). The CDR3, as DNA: TGCAGTGCCGCACCAGCGGGACAGGGGAAAGAGACCCAGTACTTC. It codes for CSAAPAGQGKETQYF.

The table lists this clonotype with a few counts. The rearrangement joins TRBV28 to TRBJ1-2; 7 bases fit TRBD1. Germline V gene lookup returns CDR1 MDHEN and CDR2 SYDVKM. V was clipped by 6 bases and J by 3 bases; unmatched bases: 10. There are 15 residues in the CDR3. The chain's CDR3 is CASSPGTDQYYGYTF. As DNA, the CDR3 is TGTGCCAGCAGCCCCGGGACAGACCAATACTATGGCTACACCTTC.

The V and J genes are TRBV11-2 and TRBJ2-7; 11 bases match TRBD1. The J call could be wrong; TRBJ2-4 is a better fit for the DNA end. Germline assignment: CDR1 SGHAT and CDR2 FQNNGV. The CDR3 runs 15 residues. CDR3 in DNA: TGTGCCAGCAGCTTAGGGACAGGGGGCTACGACATTCAGTACTTC. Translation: CASSLGTGGYDIQYF.

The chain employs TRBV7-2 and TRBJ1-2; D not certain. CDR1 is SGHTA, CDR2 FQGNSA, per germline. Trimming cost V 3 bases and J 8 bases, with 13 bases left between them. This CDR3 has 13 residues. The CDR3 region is CASSLSPPRGYTF. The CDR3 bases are TGTGCCAGCAGCTTGAGCCCCCCGAGAGGCTACACCTTC.

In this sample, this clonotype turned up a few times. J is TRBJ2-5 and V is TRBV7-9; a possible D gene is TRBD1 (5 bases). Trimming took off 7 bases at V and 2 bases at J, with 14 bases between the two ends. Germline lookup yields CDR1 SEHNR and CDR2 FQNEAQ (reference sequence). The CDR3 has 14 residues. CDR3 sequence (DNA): TGTGCCAGCAAACGGACAAGTTCGCAAGAGACCCAGTACTTC. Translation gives CASKRTSSQETQYF.

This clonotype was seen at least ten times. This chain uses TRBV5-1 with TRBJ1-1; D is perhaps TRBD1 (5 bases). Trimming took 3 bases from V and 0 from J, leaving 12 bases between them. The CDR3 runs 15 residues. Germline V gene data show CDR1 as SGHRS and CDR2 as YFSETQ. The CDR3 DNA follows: TGCGCCAGCAGCTCAGGAGGGGACCTGAACACTGAAGCTTTCTTT. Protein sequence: CASSSGGDLNTEAFF.

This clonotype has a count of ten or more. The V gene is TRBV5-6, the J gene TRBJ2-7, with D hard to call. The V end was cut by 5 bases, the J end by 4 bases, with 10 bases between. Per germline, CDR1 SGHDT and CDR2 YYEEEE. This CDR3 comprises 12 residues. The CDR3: CASSHEVYEQYF. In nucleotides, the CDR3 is TGTGCCAGCAGTCATGAGGTTTACGAGCAGTACTTC.

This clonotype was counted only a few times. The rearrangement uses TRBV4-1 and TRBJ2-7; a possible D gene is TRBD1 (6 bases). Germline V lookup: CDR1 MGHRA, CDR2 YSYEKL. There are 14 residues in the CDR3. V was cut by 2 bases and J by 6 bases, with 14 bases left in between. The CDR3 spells CASSQWQGSSEQYF. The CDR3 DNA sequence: TGCGCCAGCAGCCAATGGCAGGGGTCGTCCGAGCAGTACTTC.